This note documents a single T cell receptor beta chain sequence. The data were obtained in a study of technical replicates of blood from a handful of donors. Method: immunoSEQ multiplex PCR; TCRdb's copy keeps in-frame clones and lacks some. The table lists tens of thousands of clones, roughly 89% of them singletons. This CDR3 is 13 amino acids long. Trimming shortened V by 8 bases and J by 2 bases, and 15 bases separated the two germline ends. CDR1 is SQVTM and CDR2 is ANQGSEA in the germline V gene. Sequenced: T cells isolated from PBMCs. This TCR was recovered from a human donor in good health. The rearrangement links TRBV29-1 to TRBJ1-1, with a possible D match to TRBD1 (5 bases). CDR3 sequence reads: CSFQLGGNTEAFF. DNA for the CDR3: TGCAGCTTCCAACTGGGGGGAAACACTGAAGCTTTCTTT. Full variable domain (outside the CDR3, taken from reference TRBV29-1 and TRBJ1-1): SAVISQKPSRDICQRGTSLTIQCQVDSQVTMMFWYRQQPGQSLTLIATANQGSEATYESGFVIDKFPISRPNLTFSTLTVSNMSPEDSSIYLCSFQLGGNTEAFFGQGTRLTVV.